The text below deals with one TCR beta chain. Its antigen is as yet unknown. This sample is drawn from a study of T cell responses to AZD1222 COVID-19 vaccine. TCRdb's copy holds only in-frame clones and misses some; the assay was immunoSEQ multiplex PCR. There are about 150,000 clones in the sample; 90% occur only once, and over 15% lies in the top ten. Overall study results and limits: Of spike-specific TCRs, nearly half reportedly target regions left unmutated in variants.

This specimen was peripheral blood, taken on day 0 of AZD1222 vaccination. The sequence was collected from an adult in good health.

CDR3 sequence: CASIHQGGGGGYTF. Written as DNA, the CDR3 is TGTGCCAGTATCCATCAGGGGGGAGGAGGCGGCTACACCTTC. V and J are TRBV19 and TRBJ1-2; TRBD1 agrees at 7 bases. Germline lookup yields CDR1 LNHDA and CDR2 SQIVND (reference sequence). V shed 7 bases and J 8 bases; nucleotides not matched to a gene: 13. This CDR3 region has 14 residues.